This T cell receptor (beta chain) comes out of a study of blood T cell repertoires in COVID-19. Germline V gives CDR1 SGHAT, CDR2 FQNNGV. J was trimmed by 7 bases and V by 5 bases; bases with no gene match: 4. The CDR3 covers 15 residues. The method was immunoSEQ multiplex PCR; TCRdb's version includes in-frame clones alone and lacks a portion of them. Found here are about 160,000 clones, nearly 80% of them singletons; the top ten hold around 14%. The receptor's source is a woman at least 80 years old with acute or convalescent COVID-19. This sequence joins TRBV11-2 and TRBJ2-2; TRBD2 matches at 13 bases. The source material was peripheral blood. CDR3 in amino acids: CASSPLAGGFGELFF. The CDR3 DNA is TGTGCCAGCAGCCCACTAGCGGGGGGGTTCGGGGAGCTGTTTTTT.